This T cell receptor (beta chain) was captured by sequencing in a study of T cells in Graves' hyperthyroidism and ophthalmopathy. RNA transcripts provided the source from which TCR beta CDR3 regions were amplified. Primed by the HTBI set, a first-round RT-PCR was run on the TCR CDR3. One entry per CDR3 protein results from TCRdb running MiXCR on the multiplex PCR reads. The sample comprises about 260,000 distinct CDR3 sequences, roughly 15% of which are singletons, and around 28% rests with the top ten. Patients affected by ophthalmopathy presented a Clinical Activity Score of at least 3, a NOSPECS grade of at least 4, and disease duration below 3 months. Out of more than 8 ml of fresh peripheral blood came the PBMCs. Study outcomes and limitations: A 13 V-J model separated ophthalmopathy from stable hyperthyroidism.

This clonotype was observed many times. Its antigen is unidentified. J lost 2 bases, V lost 8 bases, and 4 bases had no gene match. The CDR3 runs to 14 residues. The V gene's germline CDR1 is ENHRY and CDR2 SYGVKD. This rearrangement joins TRBV10-3 to TRBJ2-3; TRBD1 matches at 10 bases. The receptor was derived from a woman aged 18-35 years with Graves' ophthalmopathy. The source material was blood. Here the CDR3 DNA reads TGTGCCATCCAAAGACAGGGGGCCACAGATACGCAGTATTTT. Protein sequence: CAIQRQGATDTQYF.